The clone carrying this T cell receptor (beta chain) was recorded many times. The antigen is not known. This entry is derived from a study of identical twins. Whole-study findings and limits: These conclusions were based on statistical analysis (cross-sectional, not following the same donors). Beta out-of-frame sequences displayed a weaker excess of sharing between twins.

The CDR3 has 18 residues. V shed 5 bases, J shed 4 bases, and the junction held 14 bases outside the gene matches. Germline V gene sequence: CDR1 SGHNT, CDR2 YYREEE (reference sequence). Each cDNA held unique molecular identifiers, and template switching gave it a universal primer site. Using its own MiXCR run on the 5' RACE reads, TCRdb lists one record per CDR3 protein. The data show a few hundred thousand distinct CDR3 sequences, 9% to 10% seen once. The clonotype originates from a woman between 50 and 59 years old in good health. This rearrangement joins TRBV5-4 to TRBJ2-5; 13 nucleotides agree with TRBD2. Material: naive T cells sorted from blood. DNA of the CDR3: TGTGCCAGCAGTCCCGGGACTAGCGGGGTCGTGGGTCGAGAGACCCAGTACTTC. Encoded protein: CASSPGTSGVVGRETQYF.